Listed below are T cell receptor beta chains from one sample, sequenced in a study of T cell responses to AZD1222 COVID-19 vaccine. Clones were read by immunoSEQ multiplex PCR, and TCRdb kept only the in-frame ones, dropping some. The sample has over 200,000 clones; roughly 94% are singletons. The source material was peripheral blood, sampled 28 days after the second dose of the MenACWY control vaccine. These receptors were collected from an adult who received the MenACWY meningococcal vaccine as a control. The CDR3 runs from the conserved cysteine through the conserved F or W. A D gene is named only where the DNA matches it firmly.

15 | TRBJ1-4 | TRBD1 | TRBV6-1 | TGTGCCAGCAGTGAACATGGGACAGGGATTGAAAAACTGTTTTTT | CASSEHGTGIEKLFF
16 | TRBJ1-4 | - | TRBV7-9 | TGTGCCAGCAGCTTAGCGACAGCCGCAACTAATGAAAAACTGTTTTTT | CASSLATAATNEKLFF
12 | TRBJ2-4 | TRBD1 | TRBV12-3/TRBV12-4 | TGTGCCAGCAGTACAGGGGGGAACATTCAGTACTTC | CASSTGGNIQYF
16 | TRBJ1-1 | - | TRBV2 | TGTGCCAGCAGTGAAACTAGGGACACCATGAACACTGAAGCTTTCTTT | CASSETRDTMNTEAFF
14 | TRBJ1-5 | - | TRBV11-2 | TGTGCCAGCAGCCCAGACGGATTCAATCAGCCCCAGCATTTT | CASSPDGFNQPQHF
18 | TRBJ2-3 | TRBD1 | TRBV27 | TGTGCCAGCAGTTCAACTTTCGGACAGGGGGCCAGCACAGATACGCAGTATTTT | CASSSTFGQGASTDTQYF
14 | TRBJ1-5 | - | TRBV30 | TGTGCCTGGAGTGTAGGGCAGTCCAATCAGCCCCAGCATTTT | CAWSVGQSNQPQHF
16 | TRBJ2-6 | - | TRBV6-5 | TGTGCCAGCAGTTACTATGAGGGTTCCGGGGCCAACGTCCTGACTTTC | CASSYYEGSGANVLTF
15 | TRBJ1-4 | - | TRBV9 | TGTGCCAGCAGCGTCGGGTGGTTAGGGAATGAAAAACTGTTTTTT | CASSVGWLGNEKLFF
11 | TRBJ1-1 | - | TRBV19 | TGTGCCAGTAGTAATCCCGCTGAAGCTTTCTTT | CASSNPAEAFF
16 | TRBJ2-1 | - | TRBV6-5 | TGTGCCAGCAGTTACTCGGGGGGGCTGAGGTATAATGAGCAGTTCTTC | CASSYSGGLRYNEQFF
15 | TRBJ2-3 | - | TRBV5-1 | TGCGCCAGCAGCTTGGATGGGCCTAGCGCAGATACGCAGTATTTT | CASSLDGPSADTQYF
14 | TRBJ2-6 | - | TRBV30 | TGTGCCTGGAGTGTTTCCTCTGGGGCCAACGTCCTGACTTTC | CAWSVSSGANVLTF
16 | TRBJ2-1 | - | TRBV3-1/TRBV3-2 | TGTGCCAGCAGCCAAGAAACCCCCCCCGGGGGCGATGAGCAGTTCTTC | CASSQETPPGGDEQFF
14 | TRBJ2-5 | - | TRBV27 | TGTGCCAGCAGCCCAGTCGGGAAACAAGAGACCCAGTACTTC | CASSPVGKQETQYF
12 | TRBJ1-2 | - | TRBV5-4 | TGTGCCACCAACAGGTTGGGCGATGGCTACACCTTC | CATNRLGDGYTF
13 | TRBJ2-2 | - | TRBV6-5 | TGTGCCAGCCCGGGGGTTTGGGCCGGGGAGCTGTTTTTT | CASPGVWAGELFF
13 | TRBJ1-6 | - | TRBV5-1 | TGCGCCAGCTCGACGGAAGGGAATTCACCCCTCCACTTT | CASSTEGNSPLHF
15 | TRBJ1-5 | - | TRBV4-1 | TGCGCCAGCAGCAACCCAGCTTATAGCAATCAGCCCCAGCATTTT | CASSNPAYSNQPQHF
17 | TRBJ1-6 | - | TRBV4-2 | TGTGCCAGCAGCCTCACCCCTAGTGATCTAGGTGGTTCACCCCTCCACTTT | CASSLTPSDLGGSPLHF
18 | TRBJ2-1 | - | TRBV9 | TGTGCCAGCAGCAAAAGGGGGAGCGATTCGTACTCCTACAATGAGCAGTTCTTC | CASSKRGSDSYSYNEQFF
17 | TRBJ2-3 | - | TRBV4-3 | TGCGCCAGCAGCCAAGAGGGAGGGGGGAGAAGCACAGATACGCAGTATTTT | CASSQEGGGRSTDTQYF
15 | TRBJ1-1 | TRBD1 | TRBV15 | TGTGCCACCAGCAGAGCTGGACAGGGGAACACTGAAGCTTTCTTT | CATSRAGQGNTEAFF
13 | TRBJ2-2 | - | TRBV2 | TGTGCCCGCCGACAGACGAACACCGGGGAGCTGTTTTTT | CARRQTNTGELFF
14 | TRBJ1-2 | TRBD1 | TRBV5-4 | TGTGCCAGCAGCCCCAGGGGGCTGTTTGCAGGCTACACCTTC | CASSPRGLFAGYTF